The rows below give T cell receptor beta chains drawn from one sample of a study of beta chain features in type 1 diabetes. The data were produced by immunoSEQ multiplex PCR, yet TCRdb's version contains in-frame clones alone and is incomplete. In the table there are under 450,000 clones, approximately 15% of which are singletons. The sample taken for sequencing was naive CD4+ T cells from blood. Receptors originate from a woman aged 18-35 years in good health. The CDR3 runs from the conserved cysteine through the conserved F or W. D genes are given only for firm matches. Clone size is stated in some rows and not others, as once, few, many or a class when expanded.

TRBV18,TRBJ1-4,NA,NA,TGTGCCAGCTCACCTGGACAGATTAATGAAAAACTGTTTTTT,CASSPGQINEKLFF
TRBV4-2,TRBJ2-7,NA,TRBD2,TGTGCCAGCAGCCAACTTGGACTAGCGGGCGTCCCCCACGAGCAGTACTTC,CASSQLGLAGVPHEQYF
TRBV27,TRBJ2-2,few,TRBD2,TGTGCCAGCAGTCCATTGCTAGCGGGAGGCACCGGGGAGCTGTTTTTT,CASSPLLAGGTGELFF
TRBV7-2,TRBJ2-2,few,NA,TGTGCCAGCAGCTTACAGGGATACATAGGCACCGGGGAGCTGTTTTTT,CASSLQGYIGTGELFF
TRBV5-6,TRBJ2-3,once,TRBD2,TGTGCCAGCAGCTTAACCGGGAGGGCCACAGATACGCAGTATTTT,CASSLTGRATDTQYF
TRBV14,TRBJ2-3,once,TRBD2,TGTGCCAGCAGCCGGCGGCTAGCGGGAGCGACAGATACGCAGTATTTT,CASSRRLAGATDTQYF
TRBV5-4,TRBJ1-1,NA,NA,TGTGCCAGCAGCGCCTACGGGACACCCGCCGCGGGCACTGAAGCTTTCTTT,CASSAYGTPAAGTEAFF
TRBV30,TRBJ2-2,few,NA,TGTGCCTGGAGTACCCTAGACAGGTCGGCGGGGGAGCTGTTTTTT,CAWSTLDRSAGELFF
TRBV7-2,TRBJ2-6,NA,NA,TGTGCCAGCAGCTGGGTGGGCCTCCGGTCTGGGGCCAACGTCCTGACTTTC,CASSWVGLRSGANVLTF
TRBV5-4,TRBJ2-1,few,TRBD2,TGTGCCAGCGCCGGCGGGAGCAATGAGCAGTTCTTC,CASAGGSNEQFF
TRBV7-6,TRBJ2-7,few,TRBD1,TGTGCCAGCAGCTTTGCCGGGACAGGGATCGACGAGCAGTACTTC,CASSFAGTGIDEQYF
TRBV27,TRBJ2-4,few,NA,TGTGCCAGCAGTTTCGACAGACTAGCCAAAAACATTCAGTACTTC,CASSFDRLAKNIQYF
TRBV29-1,TRBJ1-1,few,NA,TGCAGCGTTGCCTTCAAGGGGCAGGTCGGAACTGAAGCTTTCTTT,CSVAFKGQVGTEAFF
TRBV29-1,TRBJ1-1,NA,NA,TGCAGCGTTGAAGCACTTCTGGTCACTGAAGCTTTCTTT,CSVEALLVTEAFF
TRBV29-1,TRBJ1-1,NA,NA,TGCAGCGTTCTACCCGGAGCTTTCTTT,CSVLPGAFF
TRBV23-1,TRBJ2-7,NA,TRBD1,TGCGCCAGCAGTCAATTCCAGGGACAGGTAGATCGGGTCTACGAGCAGTACTTC,CASSQFQGQVDRVYEQYF
TRBV5-1,TRBJ2-7,NA,TRBD2,TGCGCCAGCAGGGACCAAAAAAGCGGGAGACTCAGAGCCTACGAGCAGTACTTC,CASRDQKSGRLRAYEQYF
TRBV28,TRBJ2-3,NA,TRBD1,TGTGCCACCCTAAGGACAGGGGTGACAGATACGCAGTATTTT,CATLRTGVTDTQYF
TRBV4-1,TRBJ2-1,NA,TRBD2,TGCGCCAGCAGCCAAGAAATAGGGGCGGGAGGGTCGGATGAGCAGTTCTTC,CASSQEIGAGGSDEQFF
TRBV9,TRBJ2-7,few,NA,TGTGCCAGCAGCGTGGACAACTACGAGCAGTACTTC,CASSVDNYEQYF
TRBV9,TRBJ2-1,few,NA,TGTGCCAGCAGCGTAGTCCCAGCGGGCCCCAGCTCCTACAATGAGCAGTTCTTC,CASSVVPAGPSSYNEQFF
TRBV28,TRBJ2-7,NA,NA,TGTGCCAGCAGTACCCCCCAGGACTACGAGCAGTACTTC,CASSTPQDYEQYF
TRBV11-2,TRBJ1-5,NA,NA,TGTGCCAGCAGCCGATTACAGGGACAGCCCCAGCATTTT,CASSRLQGQPQHF
TRBV7-9,TRBJ1-2,NA,NA,TGTGCCAGCAGCTTGATCGGGGGGGTTGCCTATGGCTACACCTTC,CASSLIGGVAYGYTF
TRBV6-5,TRBJ2-3,NA,NA,TGTGCCAGCAGTCGATCCGGGACAGATACGCAGTATTTT,CASSRSGTDTQYF
TRBV4-2,TRBJ2-2,NA,NA,TGTGCCAGCAGCCAAGAGGTGGGAGGAGGAACCGGGGAGCTGTTTTTT,CASSQEVGGGTGELFF
TRBV27,TRBJ2-1,NA,TRBD2,TGTGCCAGCAGTGGGAGACTAGCGGGAATTAATGAGCAGTTCTTC,CASSGRLAGINEQFF
TRBV7-2,TRBJ2-2,few,NA,TGTGCCAGCAGCTTAGGGTCCCTTGCGCGGGTCACCGGGGAGCTGTTTTTT,CASSLGSLARVTGELFF
TRBV23-1,TRBJ1-2,few,NA,TGCGCCAGCAGTCAACGGGGGGCCCCCTATGGCTACACCTTC,CASSQRGAPYGYTF
TRBV5-1,TRBJ2-3,NA,NA,TGCGCCAGCAGCTTGAAAACGAGCGGGAGCACAGATACGCAGTATTTT,CASSLKTSGSTDTQYF
TRBV19,TRBJ2-7,few,TRBD1,TGTGCCAGTAGCCCAGACAGGGTCTACGAGCAGTACTTC,CASSPDRVYEQYF
TRBV19,TRBJ2-5,NA,TRBD2,TGTGCCAGTAGTCGTCAACTAGCGGGCCCTCAAGAGACCCAGTACTTC,CASSRQLAGPQETQYF
TRBV28,TRBJ1-1,NA,NA,TGTGCCAGCAGTCGGGACACTGAAGCTTTCTTT,CASSRDTEAFF
TRBV18,TRBJ2-5,few,TRBD1,TGTGCCAGCTCACCAGGACAGGGAAAGACCCAGTACTTC,CASSPGQGKTQYF
TRBV29-1,TRBJ2-7,NA,TRBD2,TGCAGCGCCGGGCCGGGACTAGCGAACTCCTACGAGCAGTACTTC,CSAGPGLANSYEQYF